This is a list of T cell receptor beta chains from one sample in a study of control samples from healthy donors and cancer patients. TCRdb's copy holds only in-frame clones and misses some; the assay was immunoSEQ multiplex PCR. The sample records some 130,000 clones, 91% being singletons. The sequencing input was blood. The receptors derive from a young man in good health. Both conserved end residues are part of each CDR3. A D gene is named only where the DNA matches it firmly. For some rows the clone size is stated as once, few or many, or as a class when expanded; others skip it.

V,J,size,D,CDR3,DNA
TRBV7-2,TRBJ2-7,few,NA,CASSSRPGPTYEQYF,TGTGCCAGCAGCTCCCGGCCGGGACCAACTTACGAGCAGTACTTC
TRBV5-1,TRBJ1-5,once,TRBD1,CASSRTGPFNQPQHF,TGCGCCAGCAGCCGGACAGGGCCCTTCAATCAGCCCCAGCATTTT
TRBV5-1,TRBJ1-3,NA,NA,CASSLPTVSGNTIYF,TGCGCCAGCAGCTTGCCTACAGTCTCTGGAAACACCATATATTTT
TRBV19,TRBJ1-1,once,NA,CASSPSPGTVMNTEAFF,TGTGCCAGTAGTCCAAGTCCCGGGACGGTGATGAACACTGAAGCTTTCTTT
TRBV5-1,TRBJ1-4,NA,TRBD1,CASSLSTGAHEKLFF,TGCGCCAGCAGCTTGAGTACAGGGGCTCATGAAAAACTGTTTTTT
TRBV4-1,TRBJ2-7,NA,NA,CASSQDRQGNYEQYF,TGCGCCAGCAGCCAAGACCGGCAGGGAAACTACGAGCAGTACTTC
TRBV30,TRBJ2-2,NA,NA,CAWGLSTGELFF,TGTGCCTGGGGACTCAGCACCGGGGAGCTGTTTTTT
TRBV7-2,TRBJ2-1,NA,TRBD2,CASSSRLASEQFF,TGTGCCAGCAGCTCTCGACTAGCTTCTGAGCAGTTCTTC
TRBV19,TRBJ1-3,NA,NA,CASDAGVSSGNTIYF,TGTGCCAGTGATGCGGGGGTATCATCTGGAAACACCATATATTTT
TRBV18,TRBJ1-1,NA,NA,CASSPRVSEAFF,TGTGCCAGCTCACCAAGGGTTTCTGAAGCTTTCTTT
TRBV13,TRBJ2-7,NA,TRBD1,CASSSRTGYEQYF,TGTGCCAGCAGCTCTCGGACAGGCTACGAGCAGTACTTC
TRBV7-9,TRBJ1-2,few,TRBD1,CASSTGQGPNYGYTF,TGTGCCAGCAGTACCGGACAGGGGCCTAACTATGGCTACACCTTC
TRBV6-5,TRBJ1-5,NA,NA,CASSFYSNQPQHF,TGTGCCAGCAGTTTTTATAGCAATCAGCCCCAGCATTTT
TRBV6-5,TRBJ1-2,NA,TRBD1,CASRTQGKGNYGYTF,TGTGCCAGCAGAACACAGGGGAAGGGCAACTATGGCTACACCTTC
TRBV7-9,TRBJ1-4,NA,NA,CASSLVEINEKLFF,TGTGCCAGCAGCTTAGTAGAGATAAATGAAAAACTGTTTTTT
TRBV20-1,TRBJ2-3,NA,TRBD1,CSASDREIATSTDTQYF,TGCAGTGCTAGTGACAGGGAAATTGCTACGAGCACAGATACGCAGTATTTT
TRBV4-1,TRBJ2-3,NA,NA,CASSQGGRGSSTDTQYF,TGCGCCAGCAGCCAAGGAGGGCGCGGATCTAGCACAGATACGCAGTATTTT
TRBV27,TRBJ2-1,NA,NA,CASSLIQYNEQFF,TGTGCCAGCAGTTTAATACAGTACAATGAGCAGTTCTTC
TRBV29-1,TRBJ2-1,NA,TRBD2,CSVEAWRGGEQFF,TGCAGCGTTGAAGCATGGCGGGGGGGTGAGCAGTTCTTC
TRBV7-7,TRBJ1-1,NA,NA,CASSPFGVTEAFF,TGTGCCAGCAGCCCCTTTGGGGTAACTGAAGCTTTCTTT